This T cell receptor (beta chain) comes out of a study of T cell responses to AZD1222 COVID-19 vaccine. Regarding this clone: As yet, its antigen is unknown.

Points from the study as a whole: Of the AZD1222 recipients, only five to seven were seropositive at baseline.

Sequencing was performed with immunoSEQ multiplex PCR; in TCRdb, only in-frame clones are kept and a portion is missing. This table holds more than 120,000 clones, almost 90% found once. Sequenced material: peripheral blood, taken 28 days after the second AZD1222 dose. The sequence was collected from an adult who received the AZD1222 COVID-19 vaccine.

The CDR3 region is CASSLGLAGGVYEQYF. DNA of the CDR3: TGTGCCAGCAGCTTAGGGCTGGCGGGAGGTGTATACGAGCAGTACTTC. The gene calls are TRBV7-8 and TRBJ2-7, with 8 bases matching TRBD2. The J segment lost 4 bases and the V segment lost 1 base, leaving 9 bases of the junction unmatched. This CDR3 contains 16 residues. Germline V gene data show CDR1 as SGHVS and CDR2 as FQNEAQ.